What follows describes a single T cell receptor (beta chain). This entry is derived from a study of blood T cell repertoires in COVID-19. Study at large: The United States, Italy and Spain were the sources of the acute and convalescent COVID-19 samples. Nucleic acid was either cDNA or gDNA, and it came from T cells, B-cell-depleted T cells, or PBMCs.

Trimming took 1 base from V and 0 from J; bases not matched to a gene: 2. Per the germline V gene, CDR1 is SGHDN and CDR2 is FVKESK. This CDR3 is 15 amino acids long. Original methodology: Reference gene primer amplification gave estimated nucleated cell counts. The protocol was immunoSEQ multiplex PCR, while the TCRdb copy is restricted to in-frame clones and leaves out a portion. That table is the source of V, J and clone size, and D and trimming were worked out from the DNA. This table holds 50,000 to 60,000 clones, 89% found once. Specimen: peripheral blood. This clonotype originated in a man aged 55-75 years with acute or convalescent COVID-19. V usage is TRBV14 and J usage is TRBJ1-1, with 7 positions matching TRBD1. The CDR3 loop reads CASSQAQGMNTEAFF. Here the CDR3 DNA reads TGTGCCAGCAGCCAAGCACAGGGGATGAACACTGAAGCTTTCTTT.